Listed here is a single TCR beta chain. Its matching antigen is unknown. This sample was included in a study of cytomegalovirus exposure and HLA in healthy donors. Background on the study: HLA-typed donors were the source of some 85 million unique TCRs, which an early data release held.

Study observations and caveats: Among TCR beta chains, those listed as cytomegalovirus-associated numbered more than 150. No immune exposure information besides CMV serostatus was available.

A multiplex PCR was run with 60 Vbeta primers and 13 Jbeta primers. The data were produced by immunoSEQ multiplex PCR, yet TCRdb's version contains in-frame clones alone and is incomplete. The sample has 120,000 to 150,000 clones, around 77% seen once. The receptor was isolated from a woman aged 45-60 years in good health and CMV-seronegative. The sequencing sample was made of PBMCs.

CDR3 region: CASSHDNRARDEQFF. The DNA for the CDR3 is TGCGCCAGCAGCCACGACAACAGGGCACGCGATGAGCAGTTCTTC. The chain carries TRBV4-3 and TRBJ2-1; TRBD1 is a possible D gene (6 bases). V dropped 3 bases and J dropped 8 bases, with 17 bases sitting between them. CDR1 and CDR2 (germline): LGHNA, YSLEER. This CDR3 comprises 15 residues.